The rows below give T cell receptor beta chains drawn from one sample of a study of OX40 agonist ivuxolimab in advanced cancers. TCRdb's table, derived via immunoSEQ multiplex PCR, lists solely in-frame clones and lacks some. The table lists 60,000 to 90,000 clones, about 92% of them singletons. The material sequenced was CD4+ or CD8+ T cells sorted from blood, taken in a trial of the OX40 agonist ivuxolimab. Receptors originate from an adult with an advanced solid tumor such as melanoma, head and neck, liver or kidney cancer. CDR3s leave out the opening cysteine and the closing phenylalanine or tryptophan. Each record gives: V gene, J gene, D gene, CDR3 protein. The D gene is left open where the match is weak.

TRBV4-1	TRBJ2-2	-	ASSQDREGLGRTGELF
TRBV9	TRBJ2-7	TRBD1	ASSSYKTGAYEQY
TRBV29-1	TRBJ1-1	-	SVDQGTGLNTEAF
TRBV9	TRBJ2-1	TRBD2	ASRSSGGASNEQF
TRBV6-5	TRBJ2-3	-	ASSYSFAFTDTQY
TRBV5-1	TRBJ2-7	TRBD2	ASSPMPSGEYEQY
TRBV7-2	TRBJ2-3	-	ASSLDSGSDTQY
TRBV9	TRBJ2-2	-	ASSSPPGFTGELF
TRBV2	TRBJ2-5	TRBD2	ASSGLTGGNQETQY
TRBV10-1	TRBJ2-5	-	ASSESTGGTETQY
TRBV6-1	TRBJ2-7	-	ASEVGSSYEQY
TRBV7-9	TRBJ1-2	-	ASRRSGASANYGYT
TRBV7-2	TRBJ2-7	-	ASSFVQLTYEQY
TRBV5-4	TRBJ2-1	TRBD2	ASSPPYLAGGYSYNEQF
TRBV5-1	TRBJ2-1	-	ASSAQGGYNEQF
TRBV28	TRBJ2-3	-	ASTRLRDSLWA
TRBV4-3	TRBJ2-7	-	ASSQDKTATYEQY
TRBV4-1	TRBJ1-5	-	ASSQVANQPQH
TRBV29-1	TRBJ2-1	-	SVEGLGGDEQF
TRBV6-5	TRBJ2-3	TRBD1	ASRPTGGRDTQY
TRBV19	TRBJ2-3	-	ASRSPSGSFSDTQY
TRBV7-2	TRBJ1-2	TRBD1	ASSLQGLYGYT
TRBV11-2	TRBJ2-5	TRBD2	ASSLTSGTSGRKIETQY
TRBV11-1	TRBJ2-5	TRBD1	ASRRDRGETQY
TRBV6-6	TRBJ2-5	-	ASSYSGVGSETQY
TRBV6-1	TRBJ1-4	-	ASSQQEATNEKLF
TRBV7-9	TRBJ1-1	-	ASSSPWGNTEAF
TRBV27	TRBJ2-1	-	ASSFPPGGEQF
TRBV7-2	TRBJ2-7	TRBD1	ASSLEATGSEQY
TRBV6-1	TRBJ2-7	-	ASTTDGLEY
TRBV29-1	TRBJ2-3	TRBD2	SDISGRIDTQY
TRBV19	TRBJ2-1	TRBD2	ASSPGLSNEQF
TRBV5-1	TRBJ2-1	-	ASSLSPPIFNEQF
TRBV25-1	TRBJ2-3	TRBD2	ASSEQGGGRSTDTQY
TRBV7-2	TRBJ1-4	TRBD1	ASSPRTGGGSTNEKLF
TRBV5-1	TRBJ2-3	-	ASSQASILPTDTQY